The subject of this entry is one T cell receptor beta chain. Its antigen is still unknown. Nothing much larger sits one base from this clone, and base qualities are not available. The data derive from a study of blood T cell repertoires in COVID-19 (dated by TCRdb to 2020 to 2021). With regard to the full study: The collaborator samples originated in the United States, Italy and Spain and spanned the acute and convalescent phases of COVID-19. The material from the prospective study consisted of cDNA or gDNA derived from T cells, B-cell-depleted T cells, or PBMCs. The dataset comprised deeply sampled blood TCRbeta repertoires from subjects exposed to, actively infected with, or recovered from COVID-19. The repertoires were made available in a free public database intended to serve as a resource for research on the immune response to SARS-CoV-2. Samples came from the ongoing ImmuneRACE study (first 160 participants) plus 1,254 subjects from 6 global collaborators. A de-identified subject ID, COVID-19 status, age in years and sex were almost always included in the sample metadata. HLA class I and class II types, where available, came from metadata supplied by the sample provider rather than from assay-based typing. Findings and caveats that apply to the study as a whole: How much clinical and demographic metadata was included differed by source and by participant, and the metadata was provided uncurated.

The immunoSEQ Assay, a bias-controlled multiplex PCR, was used to amplify TCRbeta CDR3 regions from genomic DNA. In the paper's pipeline: The number of nucleated cells in each sample was estimated from the amplification of reference gene primers within the assay. Sequence reads were collapsed and filtered to measure the absolute abundance of every unique TCRbeta CDR3 rearrangement. For each sample, productive Simpson clonality was calculated as the square root of Simpson's diversity index across productive rearrangements. TCRdb mirrors the immuneACCESS table, restricted to in-frame sequences. Some clones are absent from its copies; in checked studies, under half trace to an unresolved V gene, and the reason for the others is unknown. From that table come the V and J calls and clone size; the DNA was used to work out D and trimming. Within this sample are roughly 110,000 clones, with 80% to 85% of them counted one time only. The top ten constitute roughly 4.3% of the sample.

Each collaborating institution followed its own protocols to collect whole blood in K2EDTA tubes. For TCRbeta analysis, collaborators shipped samples as frozen whole blood, isolated PBMCs, or DNA extracted from either of those sample types. Trimming leaves V shorter by 0 bases and J shorter by 7 bases, with the junction holding 7 bases beyond the gene matches. Based on the germline V gene (reference sequence), the CDR1 and CDR2 sequences are PRHDT and FYEKMQ. The CDR3 numbers 17 residues from cysteine through phenylalanine. Solely the CDR3 DNA is kept, with 51 bases framed from the first base. This receptor chain uses TRBV13 and TRBJ2-1, with TRBD2 identical over 12 junction bases. The TCR originated in a man aged 65-85 years with acute or convalescent COVID-19. Sequencing input: peripheral blood. The CDR3 loop reads CASSLGHLAGGRNEQFF. The nucleotide sequence reads TGTGCCAGCAGCTTAGGTCACCTAGCGGGGGGGCGGAATGAGCAGTTCTTC.